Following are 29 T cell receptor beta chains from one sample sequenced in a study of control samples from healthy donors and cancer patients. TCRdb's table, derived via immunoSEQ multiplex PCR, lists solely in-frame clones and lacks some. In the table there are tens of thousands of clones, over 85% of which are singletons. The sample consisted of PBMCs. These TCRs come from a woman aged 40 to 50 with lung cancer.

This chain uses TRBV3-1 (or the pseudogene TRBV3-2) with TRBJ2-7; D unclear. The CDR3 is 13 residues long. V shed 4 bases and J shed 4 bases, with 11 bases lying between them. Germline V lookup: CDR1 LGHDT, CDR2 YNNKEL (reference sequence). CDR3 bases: TGTGCCAGCAGCCCCTTTCCGGGTTACGAGCAGTACTTC. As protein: CASSPFPGYEQYF.

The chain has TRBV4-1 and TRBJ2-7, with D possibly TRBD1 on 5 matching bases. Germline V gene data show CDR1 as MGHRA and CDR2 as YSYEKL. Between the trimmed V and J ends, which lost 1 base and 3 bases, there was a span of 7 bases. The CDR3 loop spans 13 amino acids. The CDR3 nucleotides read TGCGCCAGCAGCCAAGGACAGAACTACGAGCAGTACTTC. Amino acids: CASSQGQNYEQYF.

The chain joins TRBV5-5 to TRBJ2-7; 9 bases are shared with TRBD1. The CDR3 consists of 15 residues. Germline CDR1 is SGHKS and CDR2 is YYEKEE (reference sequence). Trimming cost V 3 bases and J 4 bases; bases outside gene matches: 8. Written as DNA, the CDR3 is TGTGCCAGCAGCTCGACCGGGACAGGGTTATACGAGCAGTACTTC. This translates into CASSSTGTGLYEQYF.

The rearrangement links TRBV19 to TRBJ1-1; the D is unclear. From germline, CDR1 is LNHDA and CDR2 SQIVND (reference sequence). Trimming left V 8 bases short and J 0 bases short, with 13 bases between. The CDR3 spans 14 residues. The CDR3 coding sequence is TGTGCCAGTTTGAAACAGCCCCTGAACACTGAAGCTTTCTTT. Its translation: CASLKQPLNTEAFF.

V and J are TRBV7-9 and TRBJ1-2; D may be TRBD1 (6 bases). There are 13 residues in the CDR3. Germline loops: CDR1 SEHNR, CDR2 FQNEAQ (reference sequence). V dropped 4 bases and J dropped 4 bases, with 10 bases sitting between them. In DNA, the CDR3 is TGTGCCAGCAGCTCACAGGGATCCTATGGCTACACCTTC. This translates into CASSSQGSYGYTF.

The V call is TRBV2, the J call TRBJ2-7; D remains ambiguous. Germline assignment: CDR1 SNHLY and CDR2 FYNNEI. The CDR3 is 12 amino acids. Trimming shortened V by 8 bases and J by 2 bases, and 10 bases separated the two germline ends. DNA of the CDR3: TGTGCCAGCGAAGGAAGGACCTACGAGCAGTACTTC. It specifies CASEGRTYEQYF.

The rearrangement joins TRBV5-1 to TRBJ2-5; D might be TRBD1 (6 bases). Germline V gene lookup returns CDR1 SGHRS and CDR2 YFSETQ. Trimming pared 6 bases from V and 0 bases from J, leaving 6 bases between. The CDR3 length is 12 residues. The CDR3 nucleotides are TGCGCCAGCACAGGGGACCAAGAGACCCAGTACTTC. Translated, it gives CASTGDQETQYF.

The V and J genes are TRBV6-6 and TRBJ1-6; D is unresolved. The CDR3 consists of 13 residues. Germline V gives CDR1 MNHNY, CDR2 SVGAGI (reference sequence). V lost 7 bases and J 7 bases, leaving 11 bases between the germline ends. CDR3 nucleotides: TGTGCCAGCAAGATAGGGTTGAATTCACCCCTCCACTTT. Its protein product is CASKIGLNSPLHF.

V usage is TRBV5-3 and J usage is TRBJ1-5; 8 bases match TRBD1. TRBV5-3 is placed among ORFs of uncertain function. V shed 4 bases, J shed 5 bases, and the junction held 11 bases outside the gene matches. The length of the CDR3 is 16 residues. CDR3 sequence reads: CARSGERQGSDQPQHF. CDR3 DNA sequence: TGTGCCAGAAGCGGGGAGAGACAGGGGAGCGATCAGCCCCAGCATTTT.

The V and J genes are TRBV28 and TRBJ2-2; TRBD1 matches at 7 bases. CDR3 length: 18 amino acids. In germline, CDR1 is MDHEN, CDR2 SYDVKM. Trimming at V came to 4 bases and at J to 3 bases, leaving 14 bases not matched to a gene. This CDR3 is CASSSLTLFTGDTGELFF. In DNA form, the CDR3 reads TGTGCCAGCAGTTCACTCACTCTCTTTACAGGGGACACCGGGGAGCTGTTTTTT.

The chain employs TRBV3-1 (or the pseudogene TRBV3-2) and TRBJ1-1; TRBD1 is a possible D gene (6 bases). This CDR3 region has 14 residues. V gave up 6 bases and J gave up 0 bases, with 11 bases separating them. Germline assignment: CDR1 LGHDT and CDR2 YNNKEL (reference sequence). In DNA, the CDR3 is TGTGCCAGCAGTTTCGGACAGCTGAACACTGAAGCTTTCTTT. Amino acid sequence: CASSFGQLNTEAFF.

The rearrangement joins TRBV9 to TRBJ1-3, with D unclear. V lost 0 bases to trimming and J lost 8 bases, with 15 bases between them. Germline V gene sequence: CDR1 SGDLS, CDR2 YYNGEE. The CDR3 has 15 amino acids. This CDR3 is CASSVDGLSRDTIYF. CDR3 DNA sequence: TGTGCCAGCAGCGTAGACGGACTCAGTAGGGACACCATATATTTT. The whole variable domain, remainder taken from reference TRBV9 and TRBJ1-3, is DSGVTQTPKHLITATGQRVTLRCSPRSGDLSVYWYQQSLDQGLQFLIQYYNGEERAKGNILERFSAQQFPDLHSELNLSSLELGDSALYFCASSVDGLSRDTIYFGEGSWLTVV.

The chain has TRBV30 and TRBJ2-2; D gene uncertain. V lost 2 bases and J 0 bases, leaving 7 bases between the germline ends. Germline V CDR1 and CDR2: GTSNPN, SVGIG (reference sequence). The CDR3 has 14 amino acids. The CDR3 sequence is CAWSLTANTGELFF. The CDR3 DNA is TGTGCCTGGAGTCTCACAGCGAACACCGGGGAGCTGTTTTTT.

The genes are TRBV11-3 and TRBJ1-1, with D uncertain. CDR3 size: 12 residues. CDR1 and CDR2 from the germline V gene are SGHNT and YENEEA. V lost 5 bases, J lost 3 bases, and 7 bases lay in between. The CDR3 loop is CASSREDTEAFF. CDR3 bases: TGTGCCAGCAGCAGGGAGGACACTGAAGCTTTCTTT.

The CDR3 sequence: CASSSTGTGGQPQHF. Written as DNA, the CDR3 is TGTGCCAGCAGCTCCACCGGGACAGGTGGCCAGCCCCAGCATTTT. The J gene is TRBJ1-5, the V gene TRBV11-2; TRBD1 aligns across 8 bases. Losses at the gene ends were 4 bases for V and 7 bases for J; bases not matched to a gene: 9. The CDR3 is made up of 15 amino acids. The V gene's germline CDR1 is SGHAT and CDR2 FQNNGV.

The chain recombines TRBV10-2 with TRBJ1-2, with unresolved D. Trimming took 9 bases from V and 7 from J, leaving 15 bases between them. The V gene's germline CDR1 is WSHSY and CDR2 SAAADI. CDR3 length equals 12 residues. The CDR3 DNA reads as TGCGCCAGTACGGACTCACCCGGTGGCTACACCTTC. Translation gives CASTDSPGGYTF.

This CDR3 reads CASTGQGNTEAFF. The DNA for the CDR3 is TGTGCCAGCACGGGACAGGGGAACACTGAAGCTTTCTTT. This rearrangement joins TRBV27 to TRBJ1-1, with 9 bases identical to TRBD1. CDR3 length: 13 residues. V dropped 7 bases and J dropped 1; count of bases not matched to a gene: 1. CDR1 and CDR2 (germline): MNHEY, SMNVEV (reference sequence).

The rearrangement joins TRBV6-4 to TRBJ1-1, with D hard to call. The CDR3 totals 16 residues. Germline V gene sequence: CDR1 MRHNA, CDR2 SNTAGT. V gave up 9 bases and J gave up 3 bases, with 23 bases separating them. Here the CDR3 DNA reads TGTGCCAGACCTCCAAGGGCCTTGGAGGGAGACACTGAAGCTTTCTTT. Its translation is CARPPRALEGDTEAFF.

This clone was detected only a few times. The CDR3 region has the DNA TGTGCCAGCAGTCTGGGCGTTGCCTCGGGCCGAAGAAATGAAAAACTGTTTTTT. It encodes CASSLGVASGRRNEKLFF. V gene TRBV5-6 combines with J gene TRBJ1-4; D call uncertain. Deletions cut 5 bases from V and 5 bases from J, with 25 bases between. Looked up from germline, CDR1 is SGHDT and CDR2 is YYEEEE. CDR3 length equals 18 residues.

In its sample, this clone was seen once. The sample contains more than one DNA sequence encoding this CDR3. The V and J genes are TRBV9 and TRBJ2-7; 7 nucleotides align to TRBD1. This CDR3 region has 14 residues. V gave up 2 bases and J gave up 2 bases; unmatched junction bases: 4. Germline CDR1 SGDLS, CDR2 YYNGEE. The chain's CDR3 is CASSVGTGAYEQYF. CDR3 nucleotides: TGTGCCAGCAGCGTGGGTACAGGGGCCTACGAGCAGTACTTC.

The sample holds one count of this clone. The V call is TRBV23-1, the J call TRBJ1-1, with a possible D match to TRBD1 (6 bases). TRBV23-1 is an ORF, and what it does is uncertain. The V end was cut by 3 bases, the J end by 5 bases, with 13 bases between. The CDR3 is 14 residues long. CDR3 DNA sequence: TGCGCCAGCAGTCAGGACAGCGACAATACTGAAGCTTTCTTT. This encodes CASSQDSDNTEAFF.

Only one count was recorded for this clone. The CDR3: CAWGPGKGSNQPQHF. The CDR3 DNA reads as TGTGCCTGGGGGCCCGGAAAAGGGAGCAATCAGCCCCAGCATTTT. The chain joins TRBV30 to TRBJ1-5; no firm D call. This CDR3 is 15 amino acids long. Germline CDR1 and CDR2: GTSNPN and SVGIG (reference sequence). The V end lost 5 bases, the J end lost 1 base, and 15 bases lay between the germline ends.

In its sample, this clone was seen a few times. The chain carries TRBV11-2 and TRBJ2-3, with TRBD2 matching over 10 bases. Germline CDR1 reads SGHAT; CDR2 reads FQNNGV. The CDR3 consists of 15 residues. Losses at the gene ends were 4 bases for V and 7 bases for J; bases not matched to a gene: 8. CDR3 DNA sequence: TGTGCCAGCAGCTCCAGCGGGGGGGGCATCTATACGCAGTATTTT. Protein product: CASSSSGGGIYTQYF.

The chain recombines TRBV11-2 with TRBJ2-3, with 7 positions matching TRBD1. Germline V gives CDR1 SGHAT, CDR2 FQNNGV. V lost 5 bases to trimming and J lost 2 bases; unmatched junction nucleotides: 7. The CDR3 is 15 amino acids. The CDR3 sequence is CASSLGRGPTDTQYF. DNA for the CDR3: TGTGCCAGCAGCCTAGGAAGGGGGCCCACAGATACGCAGTATTTT.

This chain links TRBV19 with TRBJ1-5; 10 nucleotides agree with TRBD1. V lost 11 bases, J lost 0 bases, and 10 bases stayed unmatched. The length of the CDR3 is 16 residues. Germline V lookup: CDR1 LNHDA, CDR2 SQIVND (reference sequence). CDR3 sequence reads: CAWVGTGEYSNQPQHF. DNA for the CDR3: TGTGCCTGGGTCGGGACAGGGGAATATAGCAATCAGCCCCAGCATTTT.

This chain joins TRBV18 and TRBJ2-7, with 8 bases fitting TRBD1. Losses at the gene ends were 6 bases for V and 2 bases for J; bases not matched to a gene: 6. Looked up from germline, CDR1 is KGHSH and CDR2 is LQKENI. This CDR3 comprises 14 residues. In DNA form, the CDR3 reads TGTGCCAGCTCCCAGGGGGCACTTACCTACGAGCAGTACTTC. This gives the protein CASSQGALTYEQYF.

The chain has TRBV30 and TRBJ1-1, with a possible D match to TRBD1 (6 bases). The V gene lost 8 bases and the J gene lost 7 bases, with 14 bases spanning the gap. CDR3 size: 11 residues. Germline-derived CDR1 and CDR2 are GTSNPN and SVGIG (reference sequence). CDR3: CAGQQGFEAFF. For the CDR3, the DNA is TGTGCCGGACAACAGGGATTTGAAGCTTTCTTT.

CDR3 residues: CASTLDGQGFLSNQPQHF. CDR3 in DNA: TGTGCCAGTACCCTTGACGGACAGGGTTTTTTAAGCAATCAGCCCCAGCATTTT. The gene calls are TRBV19 and TRBJ1-5, with TRBD1 matching 8 bases. The V gene end was trimmed by 7 bases and the J gene end by 1 base; junction bases not matched to a gene: 15. The CDR3 runs 18 residues. Germline V gene data show CDR1 as LNHDA and CDR2 as SQIVND (reference sequence).

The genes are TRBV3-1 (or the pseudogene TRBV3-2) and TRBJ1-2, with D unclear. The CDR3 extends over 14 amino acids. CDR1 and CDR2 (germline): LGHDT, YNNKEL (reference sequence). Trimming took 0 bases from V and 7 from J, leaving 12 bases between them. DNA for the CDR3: TGTGCCAGCAGCCAAGATCCCAAGGGTGGTGGCTACACCTTC. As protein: CASSQDPKGGGYTF.